The following is a TCR beta chain sequence with its context. This specimen comes from a study of T-cell memory formation after mild COVID-19. The length of the CDR3 is 14 residues. Germline V gene sequence: CDR1 LNHNV, CDR2 YYDKDF (reference sequence). Trimming took 6 bases from V and 1 from J, leaving 12 bases between them. TCRdb independently ran MiXCR on the 5' RACE reads; one entry per CDR3 protein. The sample lists just under 550,000 distinct CDR3 sequences, over 20% occurring once. V gene TRBV15 combines with J gene TRBJ1-1; D remains ambiguous. Sequencing was carried out using PBMCs or a T cell subset sorted from them (not recorded which). The sequence was collected from an adult woman who had mild COVID-19 (a few samples of this study predate the infection). Cell type and time point are not known. DNA of the CDR3: TGTGCCACCAGTCCCAGGAGGTCGAACACTGAAGCTTTCTTT. It encodes CATSPRRSNTEAFF.